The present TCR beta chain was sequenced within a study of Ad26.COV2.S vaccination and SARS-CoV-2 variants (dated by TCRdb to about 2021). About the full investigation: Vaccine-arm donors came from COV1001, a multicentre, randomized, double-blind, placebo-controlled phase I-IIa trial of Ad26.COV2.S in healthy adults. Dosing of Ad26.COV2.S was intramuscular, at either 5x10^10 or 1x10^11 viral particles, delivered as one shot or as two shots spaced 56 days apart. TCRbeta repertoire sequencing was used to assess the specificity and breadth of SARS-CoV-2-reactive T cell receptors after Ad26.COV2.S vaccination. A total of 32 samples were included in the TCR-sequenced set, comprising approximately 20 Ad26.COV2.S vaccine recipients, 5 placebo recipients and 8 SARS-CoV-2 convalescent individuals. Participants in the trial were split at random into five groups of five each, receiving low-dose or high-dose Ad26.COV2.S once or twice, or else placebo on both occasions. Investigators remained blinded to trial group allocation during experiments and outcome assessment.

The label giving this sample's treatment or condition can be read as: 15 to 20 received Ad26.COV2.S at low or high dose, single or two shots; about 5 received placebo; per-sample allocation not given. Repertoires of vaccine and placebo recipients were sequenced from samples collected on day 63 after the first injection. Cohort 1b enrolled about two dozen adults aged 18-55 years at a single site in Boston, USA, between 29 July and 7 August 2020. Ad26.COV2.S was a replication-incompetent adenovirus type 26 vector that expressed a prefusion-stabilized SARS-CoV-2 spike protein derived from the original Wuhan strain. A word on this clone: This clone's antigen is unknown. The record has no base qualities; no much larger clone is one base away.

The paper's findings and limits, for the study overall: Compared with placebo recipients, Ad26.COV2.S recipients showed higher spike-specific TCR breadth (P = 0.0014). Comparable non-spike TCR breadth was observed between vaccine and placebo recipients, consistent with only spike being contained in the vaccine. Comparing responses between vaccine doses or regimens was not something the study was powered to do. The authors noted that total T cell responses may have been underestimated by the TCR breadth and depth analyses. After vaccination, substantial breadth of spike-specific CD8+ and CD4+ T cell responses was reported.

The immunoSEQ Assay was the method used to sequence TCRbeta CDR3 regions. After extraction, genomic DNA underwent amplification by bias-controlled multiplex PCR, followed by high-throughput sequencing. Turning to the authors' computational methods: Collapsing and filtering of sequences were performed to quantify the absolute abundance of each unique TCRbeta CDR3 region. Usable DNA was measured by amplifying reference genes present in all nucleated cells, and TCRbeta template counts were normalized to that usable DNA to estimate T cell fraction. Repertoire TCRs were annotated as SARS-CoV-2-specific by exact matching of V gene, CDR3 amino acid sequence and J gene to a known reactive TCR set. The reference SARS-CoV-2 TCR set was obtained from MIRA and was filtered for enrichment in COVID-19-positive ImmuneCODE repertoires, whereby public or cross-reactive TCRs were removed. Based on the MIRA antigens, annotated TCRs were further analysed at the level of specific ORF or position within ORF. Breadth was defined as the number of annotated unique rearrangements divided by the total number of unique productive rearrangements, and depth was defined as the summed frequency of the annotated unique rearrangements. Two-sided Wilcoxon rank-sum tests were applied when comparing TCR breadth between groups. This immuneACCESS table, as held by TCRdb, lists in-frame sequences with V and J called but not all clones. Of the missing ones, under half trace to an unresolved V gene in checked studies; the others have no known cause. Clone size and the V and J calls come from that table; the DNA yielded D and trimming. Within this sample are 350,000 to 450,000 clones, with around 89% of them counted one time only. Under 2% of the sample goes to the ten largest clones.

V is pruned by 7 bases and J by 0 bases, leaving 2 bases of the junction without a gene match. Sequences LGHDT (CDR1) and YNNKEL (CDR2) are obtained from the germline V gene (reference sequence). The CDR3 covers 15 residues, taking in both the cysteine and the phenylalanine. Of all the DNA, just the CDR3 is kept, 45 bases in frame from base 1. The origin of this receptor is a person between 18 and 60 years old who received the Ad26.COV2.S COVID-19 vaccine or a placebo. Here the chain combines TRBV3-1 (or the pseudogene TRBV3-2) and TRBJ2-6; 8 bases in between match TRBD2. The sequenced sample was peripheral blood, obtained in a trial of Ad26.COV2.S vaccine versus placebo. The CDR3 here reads CASTGGVSGANVLTF. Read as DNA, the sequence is TGTGCCAGCACCGGGGGGGTCTCTGGGGCCAACGTCCTGACTTTC.